What follows are 17 T cell receptor beta chains derived from one specimen sequenced in a study of neoadjuvant anti-PD-1 for oral cavity cancer. Profiled with immunoSEQ multiplex PCR; TCRdb holds only in-frame clones, not every one. The data contain more than 15,000 clones, about 70% of them singletons. This specimen was PBMCs, taken before nivolumab (anti-PD-1) treatment. Receptors were obtained from a person aged 40 to 85 with oral cavity squamous cell carcinoma.

This chain connects TRBV28 to TRBJ2-5; 12 positions agree with TRBD2. V shed 1 base, J shed 2 bases, and the junction held 11 bases outside the gene matches. Germline V gene data show CDR1 as MDHEN and CDR2 as SYDVKM. The CDR3 contains 19 residues. CDR3 region: CASSLSSTSGRGGQETQYF. For the CDR3, the DNA is TGTGCCAGCAGTTTATCGTCGACTAGCGGGAGAGGAGGGCAAGAGACCCAGTACTTC.

This chain's CDR3 is CASSEEGIGETQYF. DNA of the CDR3: TGTGCCAGCAGTGAAGAGGGGATCGGAGAGACCCAGTACTTC. V is TRBV2 and J is TRBJ2-5; weak D call: TRBD1 (5 bases). The CDR3 runs 14 residues. The germline CDR1 and CDR2 sequences are SNHLY and FYNNEI. The V end lost 1 base, the J end lost 4 bases, and 10 bases lay between the germline ends.

The gene calls are TRBV11-3 and TRBJ2-7, with 7 bases fitting TRBD1. Germline V gene lookup returns CDR1 SGHNT and CDR2 YENEEA. V dropped 5 bases and J dropped 6; count of bases not matched to a gene: 4. The CDR3 consists of 12 residues. CDR3 region: CASSLGTAEQYF. The CDR3 DNA is TGTGCCAGCAGCCTTGGGACAGCCGAGCAGTACTTC.

The gene calls are TRBV6-5 and TRBJ2-5; D is ambiguous. Trimming left V 0 bases short and J 4 bases short, with 15 bases between. The CDR3 is made up of 16 amino acids. The germline CDR1 and CDR2 sequences are MNHEY and SVGAGI. The CDR3 DNA follows: TGTGCCAGCAGTTACTCGACTGGGATAGGGTCAGAGACCCAGTACTTC. Its translation: CASSYSTGIGSETQYF.

This chain uses TRBV9 with TRBJ2-1; a weak D match, TRBD2 (6 bases). Germline CDR1 SGDLS, CDR2 YYNGEE. Trimming shortened V by 0 bases and J by 4 bases, and 11 bases separated the two germline ends. The CDR3 totals 15 residues. CDR3 in amino acids: CASSVDGGDYNEQFF. CDR3 coding DNA: TGTGCCAGCAGCGTAGATGGAGGGGATTACAATGAGCAGTTCTTC.

V and J are TRBV6-5 and TRBJ2-1; 10 bases map to TRBD2. CDR1 MNHEY and CDR2 SVGAGI come from the germline V gene. Trimming at V came to 6 bases and at J to 9 bases, leaving 11 bases not matched to a gene. This CDR3 contains 15 residues. The CDR3, as DNA: TGTGCCAGCAGACCTGCGGGACTAGCGATTGGTGAGCAGTTCTTC. It yields the protein CASRPAGLAIGEQFF.

The chain is built from TRBV30 and TRBJ2-3, with D possibly matching TRBD2 (5 bases). The V end lost 3 bases, the J end lost 0 bases, and 13 bases lay between the germline ends. Germline V gives CDR1 GTSNPN, CDR2 SVGIG (reference sequence). This CDR3 is built from 15 residues. CDR3 region: CAWSERHSSTDTQYF. The CDR3 DNA reads TGTGCCTGGAGCGAGCGGCACTCTAGCACAGATACGCAGTATTTT.

This rearrangement joins TRBV11-2 to TRBJ2-7; D call uncertain. The CDR3 is made up of 14 amino acids. The V gene lost 4 bases and the J gene lost 0 bases, with 10 bases spanning the gap. CDR1 and CDR2 from the germline V gene are SGHAT and FQNNGV. The DNA for the CDR3 is TGTGCCAGCAGCTCCCTACGGGCCTCCTACGAGCAGTACTTC. This translates into CASSSLRASYEQYF.

The gene calls are TRBV6-5 and TRBJ2-1, with 7 bases aligning to TRBD2. With 6 bases clipped from V and 2 bases from J, the junction kept 4 bases outside the gene matches. Germline-derived CDR1 and CDR2 are MNHEY and SVGAGI. The length of the CDR3 is 14 residues. CDR3 loop: CASSPGLAYNEQFF. Written as DNA, the CDR3 is TGTGCCAGCAGCCCTGGACTAGCCTACAATGAGCAGTTCTTC.

This clone was seen more than once but under ten times. The V call is TRBV6-5, the J call TRBJ1-1, with D possibly matching TRBD1 (6 bases). The CDR3 length is 13 residues. In germline, CDR1 is MNHEY, CDR2 SVGAGI. V was cut by 6 bases and J by 1 base, with 9 bases left in between. The CDR3 region is CASSLTGNTEAFF. CDR3 sequence (DNA): TGTGCCAGCAGCCTGACAGGGAACACTGAAGCTTTCTTT.

The V gene is TRBV10-3, the J gene TRBJ1-1; weak D call: TRBD1 (6 bases). Germline V lookup: CDR1 ENHRY, CDR2 SYGVKD. Trimming left V 2 bases short and J 1 base short, with 11 bases between. This CDR3 is 15 amino acids long. The CDR3: CAISEKTGKNTEAFF. The CDR3 coding sequence is TGTGCCATCAGTGAGAAGACAGGCAAGAACACTGAAGCTTTCTTT.

The genes are TRBV11-2 and TRBJ1-4; tentative D call: TRBD1 (5 bases). V was clipped by 5 bases and J by 0 bases, with 10 bases between them. CDR1 is SGHAT and CDR2 is FQNNGV in the germline V gene. The CDR3 runs 15 residues. CDR3 sequence reads: CASSGQGATNEKLFF. The CDR3 DNA reads TGTGCCAGCAGCGGGCAGGGTGCAACTAATGAAAAACTGTTTTTT.

The chain employs TRBV29-1 and TRBJ1-1; D not resolved. Between the trimmed V and J ends, which lost 5 bases and 4 bases, there was a span of 14 bases. The CDR3 length is 13 residues. Germline V gives CDR1 SQVTM, CDR2 ANQGSEA. CDR3 nucleotides: TGCAGCGTTCTGATGTACAGAGGCACTGAAGCTTTCTTT. Translation: CSVLMYRGTEAFF.

This clone was seen only a few times. The rearrangement joins TRBV27 to TRBJ2-1; a weak D match, TRBD1 (5 bases). CDR1 is MNHEY and CDR2 is SMNVEV in the germline V gene (reference sequence). This CDR3 spans 15 amino acids. Trimming left V 8 bases short and J 5 bases short, with 19 bases between. CDR3 sequence: CASSGAVSADNEQFF. CDR3 nucleotides: TGTGCCAGCTCTGGGGCAGTAAGCGCTGACAATGAGCAGTTCTTC.

V usage is TRBV30 and J usage is TRBJ2-7, with TRBD2 matching over 9 bases. The ends lost 0 bases at V and 6 bases at J; junction bases unmatched: 9. Germline lookup yields CDR1 GTSNPN and CDR2 SVGIG (reference sequence). The CDR3 runs to 15 residues. CDR3 loop: CAWSVHSGSKGEQYF. The CDR3 nucleotides are TGTGCCTGGAGTGTACATAGCGGGAGTAAAGGCGAGCAGTACTTC. The complete variable domain, with remaining parts taken from reference TRBV30 and TRBJ2-7, reads SQTIHQWPATLVQPVGSPLSLECTVEGTSNPNLYWYRQAAGRGLQLLFYSVGIGQISSEVPQNLSASRPQDRQFILSSKKLLLSDSGFYLCAWSVHSGSKGEQYFGPGTRLTVT.

The gene calls are TRBV5-4 and TRBJ2-2, with TRBD1 matching over 9 bases. V lost 3 bases and J lost 9; bases outside the gene matches: 12. The V gene's germline CDR1 is SGHNT and CDR2 YYREEE (reference sequence). CDR3 length: 16 amino acids. The CDR3 region has the DNA TGTGCCAGCAGCTCTGGACAGGGGAATATATTCCGGGAGCTGTTTTTT. Encoded protein: CASSSGQGNIFRELFF.

The chain employs TRBV10-3 and TRBJ1-1; no clear D. The CDR3 contains 13 residues. Germline values: CDR1 ENHRY, CDR2 SYGVKD. V was cut by 10 bases and J by 2 bases, with 14 bases left in between. CDR3: CATERGANTEAFF. CDR3 DNA sequence: TGTGCCACCGAGCGAGGTGCCAACACTGAAGCTTTCTTT.